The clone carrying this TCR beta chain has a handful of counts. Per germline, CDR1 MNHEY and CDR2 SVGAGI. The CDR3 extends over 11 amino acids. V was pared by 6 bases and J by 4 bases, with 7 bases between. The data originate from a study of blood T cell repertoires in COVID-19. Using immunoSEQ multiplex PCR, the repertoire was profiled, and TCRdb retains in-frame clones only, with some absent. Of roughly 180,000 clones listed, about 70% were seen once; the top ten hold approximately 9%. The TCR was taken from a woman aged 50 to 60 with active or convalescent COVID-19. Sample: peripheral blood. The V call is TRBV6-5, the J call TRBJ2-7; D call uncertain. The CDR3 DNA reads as TGTGCCAGCAGAGATCGGTACGAGCAGTACTTC. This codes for CASRDRYEQYF.